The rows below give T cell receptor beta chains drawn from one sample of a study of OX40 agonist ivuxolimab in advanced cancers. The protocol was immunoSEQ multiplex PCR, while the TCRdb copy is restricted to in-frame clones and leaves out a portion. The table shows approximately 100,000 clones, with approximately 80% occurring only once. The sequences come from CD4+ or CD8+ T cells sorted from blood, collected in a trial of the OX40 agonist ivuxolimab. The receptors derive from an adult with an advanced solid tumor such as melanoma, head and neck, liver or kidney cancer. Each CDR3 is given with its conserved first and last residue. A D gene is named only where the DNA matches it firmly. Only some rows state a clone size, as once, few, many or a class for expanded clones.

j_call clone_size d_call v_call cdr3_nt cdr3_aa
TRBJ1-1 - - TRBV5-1 TGCGCCAGCAGCTTGGAGGACGCGGGTAACACTGAAGCTTTCTTT CASSLEDAGNTEAFF
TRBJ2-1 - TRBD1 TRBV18 TGTGCCAGCTCACCACTATGGACAGGGGGGGGAAATGAGCAGTTCTTC CASSPLWTGGGNEQFF
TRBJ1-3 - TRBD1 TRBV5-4 TGTGCCAGCAGCAAGAACGGACAGGGTGGAAACACCATATATTTT CASSKNGQGGNTIYF
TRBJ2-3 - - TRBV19 TGTGCCGCTTCGGGTGGCACAGATACGCAGTATTTT CAASGGTDTQYF
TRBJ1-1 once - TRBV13 TGTGCCAGCAGCTCCCCTTCAGCGGGGAACACTGAAGCTTTCTTT CASSSPSAGNTEAFF
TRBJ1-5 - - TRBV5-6 TGTGCCAGCAGCTTGGGGCAGGGAAGCAATCAGCCCCAGCATTTT CASSLGQGSNQPQHF
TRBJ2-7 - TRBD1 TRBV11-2 TGTGCCAGCAGCGTGGGACAGCCTTACGAGCAGTACTTC CASSVGQPYEQYF
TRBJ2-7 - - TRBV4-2 TGTGCCAGCAGCCAAGACTTCCGGGAGTCCCTCTCCTACGAGCAGTACTTC CASSQDFRESLSYEQYF
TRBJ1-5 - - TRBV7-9 TGTGCCAGCAGCCTCGGGAACGGAGGGGGTCAGCCCCAGCATTTT CASSLGNGGGQPQHF
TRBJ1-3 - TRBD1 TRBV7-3 TGTGCCAGCAGCTTATTTGGGGACAGGGAAGAAAACACCATATATTTT CASSLFGDREENTIYF
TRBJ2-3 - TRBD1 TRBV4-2 TGTGCCAGCAGCCCCCGGGACAGGGGAAAGTTCGGGACAGATACGCAGTATTTT CASSPRDRGKFGTDTQYF
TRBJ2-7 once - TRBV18 TGTGCCAGCTCACCAGGGGAGGTCTACGAGCAGTACTTC CASSPGEVYEQYF
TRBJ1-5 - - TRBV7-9 TGTGCCAGCAGAGGGCCAGATAGCAATCAGCCCCAGCATTTT CASRGPDSNQPQHF
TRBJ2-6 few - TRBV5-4 TGTGCCAGCAGCTTGGGCTATTCTGGGGCCAACGTCCTGACTTTC CASSLGYSGANVLTF
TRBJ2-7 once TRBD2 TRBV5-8 TGTGCCAGCAGCAGGACTAGCGGCACCTGCGAGCAGTACTTC CASSRTSGTCEQYF
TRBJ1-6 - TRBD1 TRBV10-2 TGCGCCAGCAGTACGGGACAGGATAATTCACCCCTCCACTTT CASSTGQDNSPLHF
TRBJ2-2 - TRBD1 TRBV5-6 TGTGCCAGCAGGCGAGAAGAACAGGGGGCTACCGGGGAGCTGTTTTTT CASRREEQGATGELFF
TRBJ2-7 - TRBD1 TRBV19 TGTGCCAGTAGTATGGGGGACAGCCGCTCCTACGAGCAGTACTTC CASSMGDSRSYEQYF
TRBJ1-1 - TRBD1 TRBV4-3 TGCGCCAGCAGCCAATCAACAGGGGCTGAAGCTTTCTTT CASSQSTGAEAFF
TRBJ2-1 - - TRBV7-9 TGTGCCAGCAGCCCCACCCCTCTTCGGGACCATTCCTACAATGAGCAGTTCTTC CASSPTPLRDHSYNEQFF
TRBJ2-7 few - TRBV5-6 TGTGCCAGCAGCCTTAGCGTCGAGCAGTACTTC CASSLSVEQYF
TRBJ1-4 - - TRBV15 TGTGCCACCAGCAGAGGGCCTGCAACTAATGAAAAACTGTTTTTT CATSRGPATNEKLFF
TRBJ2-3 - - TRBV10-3 TGTGCCATCAGTGAGTCGTTACGCGATACGCAGTATTTT CAISESLRDTQYF
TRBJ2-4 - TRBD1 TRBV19 TGTGCCAGCAACACCGGGACAGGGAAAAAAAACATTCAGTACTTC CASNTGTGKKNIQYF
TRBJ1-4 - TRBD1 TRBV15 TGTGCCACCAGGGGACAGGGCGAAATTGAAAAACTGTTTTTT CATRGQGEIEKLFF
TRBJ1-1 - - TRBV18 TGTGCCAGCTCACCACTCGGCGGGGTAGAAGCTTTCTTT CASSPLGGVEAFF
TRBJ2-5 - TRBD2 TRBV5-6 TGTGCCAGCAGCCCCCCAGGCGGAGCGGGGGTGGAGACCCAGTACTTC CASSPPGGAGVETQYF
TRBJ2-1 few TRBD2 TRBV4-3 TGCGCCAGCAGCCAAGATCTAGCGGGGGATTACAATGAGCAGTTCTTC CASSQDLAGDYNEQFF
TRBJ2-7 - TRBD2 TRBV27 TGTGCCAGCAGTTTGGGGCTAGCGGGTTACTACGAGCAGTACTTC CASSLGLAGYYEQYF
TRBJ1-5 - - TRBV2 TGTGCCAGCAGTGAGGTCCAACGGAATATCCAGCATTTT CASSEVQRNIQHF
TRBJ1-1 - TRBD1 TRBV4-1 TGCGCCAGCAGCTTGGGGGACAGTAGGAACACTGAAGCTTTCTTT CASSLGDSRNTEAFF
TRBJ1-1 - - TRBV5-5 TGTGCCAGCAGCTTGGTGTGGGACACTGAAGCTTTCTTT CASSLVWDTEAFF
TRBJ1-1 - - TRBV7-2 TGTGCCAGCAGCTTAATAAACACTGAAGCTTTCTTT CASSLINTEAFF
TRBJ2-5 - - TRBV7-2 TGTGCCAGCAGCTTAGAGCTAGGGAGGGGGGGAGAGACCCAGTACTTC CASSLELGRGGETQYF
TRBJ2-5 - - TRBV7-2 TGTGCCAGCAGCTCTCGGCGGGGCCAAGAGACCCAGTACTTC CASSSRRGQETQYF
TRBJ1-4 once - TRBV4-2 TGTGCCAGCAGCCAAGATCGCCGTGAAAAACTGTTTTTT CASSQDRREKLFF
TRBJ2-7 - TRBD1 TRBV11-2 TGTGCCAGCAGCTTGGCCACAGGGGGGAGGTCCTACGAGCAGTACTTC CASSLATGGRSYEQYF
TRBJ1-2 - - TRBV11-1 TGTGCCAGCAGCTTAGACGGGTTCTATGGCTACACCTTC CASSLDGFYGYTF
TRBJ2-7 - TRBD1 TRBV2 TGTGCCAGCAGTGAGTGGGACAGGGGGTTATACGAGCAGTACTTC CASSEWDRGLYEQYF
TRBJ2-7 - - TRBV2 TGTGCCAGCAGCCCGGACGGGGGCTACGAGCAGTACTTC CASSPDGGYEQYF
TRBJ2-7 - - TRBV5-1 TGCGCCAGCAGCACCGCCGGGACGGTTGGTTACGAGCAGTACTTC CASSTAGTVGYEQYF
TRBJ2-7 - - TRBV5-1 TGCGCCAGCAGCTTGGCCCCGAGCTCCTACGAGCAGTACTTC CASSLAPSSYEQYF
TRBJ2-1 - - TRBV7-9 TGTGCCAGCAGCTTACCAGCGCGGGGAAATGAGCAGTTCTTC CASSLPARGNEQFF
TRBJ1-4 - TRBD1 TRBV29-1 TGCAGCGGTCGGGACAGCGCTAATGAAAAACTGTTTTTT CSGRDSANEKLFF
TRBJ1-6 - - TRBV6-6 TGTGCCAGCATCTTCGGCCTTAATTCACCCCTCCACTTT CASIFGLNSPLHF
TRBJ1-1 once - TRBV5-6 TGTGCCAGCAGCTTGGTTGGACAAAGCACTGAAGCTTTCTTT CASSLVGQSTEAFF
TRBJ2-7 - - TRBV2 TGTGCCAGCAGGGGAGGGACAGGTTACGACGAGCAGTACTTC CASRGGTGYDEQYF
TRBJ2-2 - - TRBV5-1 TGCGCCAGCAGCTTGTCAACAGTAAACACCGGGGAGCTGTTTTTT CASSLSTVNTGELFF
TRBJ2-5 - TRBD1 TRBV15 TGTGCCACCAGCAGAGGACAGGGCGAAGAGACCCAGTACTTC CATSRGQGEETQYF